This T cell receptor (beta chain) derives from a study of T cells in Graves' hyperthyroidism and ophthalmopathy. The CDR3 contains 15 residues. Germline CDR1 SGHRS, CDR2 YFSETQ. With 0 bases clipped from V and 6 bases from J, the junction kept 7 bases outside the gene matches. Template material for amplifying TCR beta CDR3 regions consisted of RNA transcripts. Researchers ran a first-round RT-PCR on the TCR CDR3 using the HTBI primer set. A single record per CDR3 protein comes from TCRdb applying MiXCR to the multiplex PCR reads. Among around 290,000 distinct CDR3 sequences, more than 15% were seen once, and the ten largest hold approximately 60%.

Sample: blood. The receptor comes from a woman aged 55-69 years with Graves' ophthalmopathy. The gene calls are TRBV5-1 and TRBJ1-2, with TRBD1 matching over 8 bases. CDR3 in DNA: TGCGCCAGCAGCTTGGGGACAGGGTTCGAGGATGGCTACACCTTC. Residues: CASSLGTGFEDGYTF.